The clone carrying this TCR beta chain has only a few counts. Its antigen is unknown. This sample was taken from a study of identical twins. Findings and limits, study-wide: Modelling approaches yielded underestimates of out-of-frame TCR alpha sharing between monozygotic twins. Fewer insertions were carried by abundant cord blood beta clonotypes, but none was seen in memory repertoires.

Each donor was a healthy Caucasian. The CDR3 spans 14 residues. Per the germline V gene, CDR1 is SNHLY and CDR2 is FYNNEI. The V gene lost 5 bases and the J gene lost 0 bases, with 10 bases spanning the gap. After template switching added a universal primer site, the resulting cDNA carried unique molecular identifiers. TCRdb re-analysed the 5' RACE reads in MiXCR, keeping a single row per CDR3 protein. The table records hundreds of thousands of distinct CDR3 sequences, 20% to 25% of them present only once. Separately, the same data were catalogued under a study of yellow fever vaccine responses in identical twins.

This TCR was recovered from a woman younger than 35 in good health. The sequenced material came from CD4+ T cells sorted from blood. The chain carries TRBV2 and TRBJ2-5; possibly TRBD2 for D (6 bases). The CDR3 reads CASSIRTNQETQYF. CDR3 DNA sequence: TGTGCCAGCAGTATAAGGACTAACCAAGAGACCCAGTACTTC.